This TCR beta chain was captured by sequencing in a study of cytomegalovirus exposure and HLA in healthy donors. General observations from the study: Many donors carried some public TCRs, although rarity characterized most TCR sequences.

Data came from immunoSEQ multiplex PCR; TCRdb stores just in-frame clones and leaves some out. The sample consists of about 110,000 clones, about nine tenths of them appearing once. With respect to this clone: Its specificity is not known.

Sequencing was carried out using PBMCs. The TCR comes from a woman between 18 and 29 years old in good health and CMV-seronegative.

The CDR3 region is CASSVGQFSGNTIYF. The CDR3 DNA reads TGTGCCAGCAGCGTAGGACAGTTCTCTGGAAACACCATATATTTT. The chain couples TRBV9 to TRBJ1-3, with a tentative D call TRBD1 (5 bases). The CDR3 contains 15 residues. Per the germline V gene, CDR1 is SGDLS and CDR2 is YYNGEE. The V and J ends lost 0 bases and 0 bases respectively, with 7 bases between them.